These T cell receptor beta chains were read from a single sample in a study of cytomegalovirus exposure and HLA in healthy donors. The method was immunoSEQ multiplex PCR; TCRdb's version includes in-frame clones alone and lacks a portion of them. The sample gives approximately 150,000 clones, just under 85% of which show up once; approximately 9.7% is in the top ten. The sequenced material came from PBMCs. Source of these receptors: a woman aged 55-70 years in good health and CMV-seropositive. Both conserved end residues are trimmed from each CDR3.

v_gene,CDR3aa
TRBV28,ASSGGHYGYT
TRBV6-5,ASSYGAESSYEQY
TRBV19,ASSTPTVTNTEAF
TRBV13,ASSLKEREVYNEQF
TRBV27,ASSPGPSTGLLYYNEQF
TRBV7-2,ASSRNAREANTEAF
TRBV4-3,ASSQGGSAAKNIQY
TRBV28,ASRPTGTHQPQH
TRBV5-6,ASNLPRGSGRNEQY
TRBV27,ASSYPVTDPTDTQY
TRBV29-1,SVEMGQGDYGYT
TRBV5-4,ASSTMGGSSGSYEQF
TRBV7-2,ASSSRGLVGEKLF
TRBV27,ASSLRQGGANTGELF
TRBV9,ASSVYDRSSGNTIY
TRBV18,ASSPRGQETQY
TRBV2,ASLGGTDTQY
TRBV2,ASSRVTDTQY
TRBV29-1,SFQGARETQY
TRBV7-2,ASSLGSSYNEQF
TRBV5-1,ASSLVRANTGELF
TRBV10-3,AISEKREGTDTQY
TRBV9,ASSVARSSGSSYNEQF
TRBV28,ASSSPTVGAF
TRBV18,ASSPPQGSGNTEAF
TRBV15,ATSRDLGGSLYEQY
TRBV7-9,ASSLSGGNTGELF
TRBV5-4,ASSPFGTSGKEAQY
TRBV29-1,SAHSGYPRDEQY
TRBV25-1,ASSEQGAKNIQY
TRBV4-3,ASSQSTGTREKLF
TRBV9,ASSPSQGPEANEKLF
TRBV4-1,ASSQNYRGTEAF
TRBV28,ASSPLGARLEQY
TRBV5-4,ASSPGQFAGELF
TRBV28,ASSSDEQF
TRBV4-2,ASSQEGTSGGYEQY
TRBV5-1,ASRYSTGTGDGYT
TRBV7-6,ASSVLSGANVLT
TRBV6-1,ASGLMDSGSYGYT
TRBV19,ASYRDSTYEQY
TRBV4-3,ASSRGVGGAEAF
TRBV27,ASSSGLAGTGELF
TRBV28,ASSLRSVDRQENYGYT